This entry describes one T cell receptor beta chain. Its matching antigen is unknown. The data are from a study of T-cell reconstitution after alpha-beta-depleted transplantation in children. CDR3 length: 16 amino acids. Germline assignment: CDR1 MNHNS and CDR2 SASEGT. Trimming took 6 bases from V and 6 from J, leaving 21 bases between them. Study results and limitations: About two months after transplant, alpha-beta T cells reportedly came from several hundred expanded graft clones. The authors attributed T-cell counts and diversity one year after transplant mostly to newly produced T cells.

It was with unique molecular identifiers that the TCRbeta library was prepared. In TCRdb, the PCR reads were re-called with MiXCR into one record per CDR3 protein. The sample includes about a million distinct CDR3 sequences, about 29% of them seen just once. Source: PBMCs, mostly from graft donor cells, taken 360 days after TCRalphabeta/CD19-depleted stem cell transplant. J is TRBJ2-1 and V is TRBV6-1; D is perhaps TRBD2 (6 bases). This TCR was sampled from a boy in the first two years of life who had a stem cell transplant for SCID, so the T cells may come from the graft donor. In nucleotides, the CDR3 is TGTGCCAGCAGCCTGCGTCTGCCGGGACTTCTCAATGAGCAGTTCTTC. Its protein is CASSLRLPGLLNEQFF.